Below are 25 T cell receptor beta chains sequenced from a single sample in a study of blood T cells in healthy people across ages. For the second PCR, which ran for 7 to 11 cycles, a sample-barcoded 5' primer and a J-beta primer mix were used. From the 5' RACE reads, TCRdb called clonotypes with MiXCR, one entry per CDR3 protein. In the table there are 1.4 million to 1.5 million distinct CDR3 sequences, roughly 45% of which are singletons. Sequenced material: blood. The receptors were gathered from a woman between 18 and 29 years old in good health.

This sequence joins TRBV7-3 and TRBJ2-1, with 8 bases lining up with TRBD2. Germline CDR1 SGHTA, CDR2 FQGTGA. The CDR3 sequence is 17 residues long. The V and J ends lost 5 bases and 2 bases, in that order; junction bases with no gene match: 11. CDR3 protein: CASSHREGGLTYNEQFF. Written as DNA, the CDR3 is TGTGCCAGCAGCCACCGGGAGGGGGGGCTTACCTACAATGAGCAGTTCTTC.

The chain is built from TRBV12-3 or TRBV12-4 and TRBJ1-1, with unresolved D. The CDR3 runs 14 residues. The V and J ends lost 3 bases and 1 base respectively, with 9 bases between them. The CDR3 sequence: CASSFSGSNTEAFF. The CDR3 bases are TGTGCCAGCAGTTTTTCAGGATCGAACACTGAAGCTTTCTTT.

The gene calls are TRBV12-5 and TRBJ2-2; perhaps D is TRBD1 or TRBD2 (5 bases each). CDR1 LGHNT and CDR2 FRNRAP come from the germline V gene. The CDR3 has 12 amino acids. Trimming removed 4 bases from V and 5 bases from J, with 5 bases in between. CDR3 sequence: CASGWGTGELFF. As DNA, the CDR3 is TGTGCTAGTGGTTGGGGGACCGGGGAGCTGTTTTTT.

The chain links TRBV29-1 to TRBJ2-7, with D perhaps matching TRBD1 (7 bases). The CDR3 runs 12 residues. Trimming left V 7 bases short and J 4 bases short, with 14 bases between. Germline CDR1 and CDR2: SQVTM and ANQGSEA. The DNA of the CDR3 is TGCAGCGGAGGACAGGAGGGGTACGAGCAGTACTTC. Amino acids: CSGGQEGYEQYF.

The chain joins TRBV3-1 to TRBJ1-2; D is perhaps TRBD1 (5 bases). Germline V gene data show CDR1 as LGHDT and CDR2 as YNNKEL (reference sequence). V dropped 7 bases and J dropped 7 bases, with 16 bases sitting between them. The CDR3 length is 13 residues. In DNA form, the CDR3 reads TGTGCCAGCACCTCAAACGGGGGGAGTGGCTACACCTTC. This codes for CASTSNGGSGYTF.

The rearrangement joins TRBV6-6 to TRBJ2-7; D is possibly TRBD2 (5 bases). Between the trimmed V and J ends, which lost 4 bases and 3 bases, there was a span of 22 bases. Germline V gives CDR1 MNHNY, CDR2 SVGAGI (reference sequence). The CDR3 runs 17 residues. The CDR3 here is CASSLRSTTRDHYEQYF. In DNA, the CDR3 is TGTGCCAGCAGTTTGCGATCTACTACCCGGGATCACTACGAGCAGTACTTC.

The chain carries TRBV29-1 and TRBJ2-1; D possibly corresponds to TRBD1 (6 bases). The CDR3 sequence is 14 residues long. Trimming pared 7 bases from V and 0 bases from J, leaving 13 bases between. CDR1 is SQVTM, CDR2 ANQGSEA, per germline. CDR3 nucleotide sequence: TGCAGCGGGCGAGGCAGGGGCTCCTACAATGAGCAGTTCTTC. Translated, it gives CSGRGRGSYNEQFF.

The chain recombines TRBV13 with TRBJ2-1; 8 bases map to TRBD2. Judging by the DNA end, TRBJ2-7 fits better; the J call may be wrong. Per the germline V gene, CDR1 is PRHDT and CDR2 is FYEKMQ (reference sequence). The CDR3 runs to 17 residues. CDR3 DNA: TGTGCCAGCAGCTTAGTAGTGTTGGCGGGAGGCTACAATGAGCAGTACTTC. Translation gives CASSLVVLAGGYNEQYF.

The CDR3 DNA reads TGCAGTGCTAGCGTTCTCCCGGAAAAACTGTTTTTT. Translated, it gives CSASVLPEKLFF. The chain carries TRBV20-1 and TRBJ1-4; D gene uncertain. The CDR3 loop spans 12 amino acids. The V end was cut by 3 bases, the J end by 8 bases, with 10 bases between. The V gene's germline CDR1 is DFQATT and CDR2 SNEGSKA (reference sequence).

This clonotype occurred a few times. The V gene is TRBV10-1, the J gene TRBJ2-7; tentatively, D is TRBD1 (6 bases). The CDR3 has 14 amino acids. The V gene lost 3 bases and the J gene lost 2 bases, with 11 bases spanning the gap. Germline-derived CDR1 and CDR2 are WNHNN and SYGVQD (reference sequence). CDR3 residues: CASSEDTGTYEQYF. The DNA of the CDR3 is TGCGCCAGCAGTGAAGACACAGGGACCTACGAGCAGTACTTC.

The chain couples TRBV10-3 to TRBJ1-2; D is unresolved. V was cut by 6 bases and J by 8 bases, with 16 bases left in between. In germline, CDR1 is ENHRY, CDR2 SYGVKD. The CDR3 covers 13 residues. The CDR3 sequence: CAIRDGSRSGYTF. CDR3 DNA sequence: TGTGCCATCAGGGATGGGTCAAGGAGCGGCTACACCTTC.

This clonotype was seen only a few times. This rearrangement joins TRBV3-1 to TRBJ2-3; 10 bases map to TRBD1. V was clipped by 5 bases and J by 1 base; unmatched bases: 6. This CDR3 is 16 amino acids long. Looked up from germline, CDR1 is LGHDT and CDR2 is YNNKEL (reference sequence). The chain's CDR3 is CASSYLGTGGTDTQYF. The CDR3 nucleotides are TGTGCCAGCAGCTACCTGGGGACAGGGGGCACAGATACGCAGTATTTT.

The chain carries TRBV12-3 or TRBV12-4 and TRBJ1-3; no clear D. There are 17 residues in the CDR3. V lost 3 bases and J lost 0, with 15 bases in between. The CDR3 DNA follows: TGTGCCAGCAGTTTTTGGGCGAGCCCAAGCTCTGGAAACACCATATATTTT. It yields the protein CASSFWASPSSGNTIYF.

The count of this clonotype is one. The DNA for the CDR3 is TGCAGCGTTGAGGGAGGGGCCTTTTCCGATGAGCAGTTCTTC. Amino acids: CSVEGGAFSDEQFF. The chain is built from TRBV29-1 and TRBJ2-1, with 7 bases identical to TRBD2. The CDR3 consists of 14 residues. In germline, CDR1 is SQVTM, CDR2 ANQGSEA. The V segment lost 3 bases and the J segment 8 bases; nucleotides outside the gene matches: 10.

This clonotype was counted only a few times. The junction shows a germline mismatch at one end, possibly a read error. V gene TRBV7-6 combines with J gene TRBJ2-7; 7 nucleotides agree with TRBD1. The germline gives CDR1 SGHVS, CDR2 FNYEAQ. The CDR3 length is 20 residues. The CDR3 nucleotides read TGTGCCCGCAGTTTACGGGCCCCGGGACAGCAACCCCCGGAACCCTACGAGCAGTACTTC. Its translation is CARSLRAPGQQPPEPYEQYF. Drawing the rest from reference TRBV7-6 and TRBJ2-7, the complete variable domain is GAGVSQSPRYKVTKRGQDVALRCDPISGHVSLYWYRQALGQGPEFLTYFNYEAQQDKSGLPNDRFSAERPEGSISTLTIQRTEQRDSAMYRCARSLRAPGQQPPEPYEQYFGPGTRLTVT.

The rearrangement links TRBV28 to TRBJ2-4, with 8 bases identical to TRBD1. The J call could be wrong; TRBJ2-7 is a better fit for the DNA end. The CDR3 extends over 15 amino acids. CDR1 and CDR2 from the germline V gene are MDHEN and SYDVKM. The CDR3 sequence: CASTLRGQVFYEQYF. In DNA form, the CDR3 reads TGTGCCAGCACTCTAAGGGGACAGGTTTTTTACGAGCAGTACTTC.

A few counts support this clonotype. V is TRBV6-5 and J is TRBJ2-6; 10 nucleotides agree with TRBD1. The J segment lost 0 bases and the V segment lost 0 bases, leaving 2 bases of the junction unmatched. This CDR3 has 18 amino acids. In germline, CDR1 is MNHEY, CDR2 SVGAGI. CDR3: CASSYSGTGASGANVLTF. CDR3 DNA: TGTGCCAGCAGTTACTCTGGGACAGGGGCCTCTGGGGCCAACGTCCTGACTTTC.

The J gene is TRBJ1-5, the V gene TRBV7-2, with no clear D. The V gene lost 5 bases and the J gene lost 6 bases, with 8 bases spanning the gap. The CDR3 loop spans 12 amino acids. CDR1 is SGHTA and CDR2 is FQGNSA in the germline V gene. CDR3 in DNA: TGTGCCAGCAGCGAAAATGGTCAGCCCCAGCATTTT. It codes for CASSENGQPQHF.

The chain joins TRBV24-1 to TRBJ2-7; 8 bases agree with TRBD1. The J call is doubtful: the DNA matches TRBJ2-5 better. The CDR3 totals 12 residues. Germline V lookup: CDR1 KGHDR, CDR2 SFDVKD. CDR3 nucleotide sequence: TGTGCCACTCTAGACAGGGGAGAGACCCAGTACTTC. Translated, it gives CATLDRGETQYF.

This clonotype was detected a few times. This chain connects TRBV11-3 to TRBJ2-3; D could derive from TRBD1 or TRBD2 (6 bases each). V was shortened by 4 bases and J by 4 bases, with 24 bases between the two germline ends. The CDR3 spans 18 residues. Germline V gives CDR1 SGHNT, CDR2 YENEEA. CDR3 region: CASSSSSSGGAGSDTQYF. CDR3 coding DNA: TGTGCCAGCAGCTCCAGCTCCTCCGGGGGCGCAGGGTCAGATACGCAGTATTTT. The variable domain in full, with the rest retrieved from reference TRBV11-3 and TRBJ2-3, is EAGVVQSPRYKIIEKKQPVAFWCNPISGHNTLYWYLQNLGQGPELLIRYENEEAVDDSQLPKDRFSAERLKGVDSTLKIQPAELGDSAVYLCASSSSSSGGAGSDTQYFGPGTRLTVL.

The chain recombines TRBV6-1 with TRBJ2-1, with D possibly being TRBD1 (5 bases). With 6 bases removed from V and 7 bases from J, the gap between germline ends came to 19 bases. Germline CDR1 MNHNS, CDR2 SASEGT. The length of the CDR3 is 15 residues. DNA for the CDR3: TGTGCCAGCAGAGGTCTTGGTGCAGGGCAAAATGAGCAGTTCTTC. Protein product: CASRGLGAGQNEQFF.

A word on this clonotype: This sequence may be a read error, since a much larger clone differs from it by one base. The chain employs TRBV12-3 or TRBV12-4 and TRBJ1-2; D might be TRBD1 (6 bases). V was pared by 5 bases and J by 6 bases, with 16 bases between. This CDR3 is 14 amino acids long. The CDR3 region is CASSPTGPSDGYTF. The CDR3 DNA is TGTGCCAGCAGTCCGACAGGTCCGTCCGATGGCTACACCTTC.

In its sample, this clonotype was seen a few times. This sequence joins TRBV7-9 and TRBJ2-1, with D unresolved. The CDR3 covers 15 residues. The V gene lost 4 bases and the J gene lost 7 bases, with 17 bases spanning the gap. Germline assignment: CDR1 SEHNR and CDR2 FQNEAQ (reference sequence). The CDR3 coding sequence is TGTGCCAGCAGCTCACAGTTCGTCCCGAGGAATGAGCAGTTCTTC. Protein: CASSSQFVPRNEQFF.

The CDR3 spells CASSPPAEQFF. The CDR3 DNA reads TGTGCCAGCAGCCCTCCCGCTGAGCAGTTCTTC. The chain employs TRBV7-9 and TRBJ2-1; D remains ambiguous. The length of the CDR3 is 11 residues. The germline gives CDR1 SEHNR, CDR2 FQNEAQ (reference sequence). With 5 bases removed from V and 9 bases from J, the gap between germline ends came to 8 bases.

The chain employs TRBV28 and TRBJ1-4, with a weak D call TRBD1 (5 bases). The CDR3 extends over 15 amino acids. Germline CDR1 is MDHEN and CDR2 is SYDVKM. Between the trimmed V and J ends, which lost 11 bases and 3 bases, there was a span of 19 bases. CDR3 sequence: CAARLGARANEKLFF. The CDR3 DNA follows: TGTGCCGCCCGCTTAGGGGCCCGGGCTAATGAAAAACTGTTTTTT.